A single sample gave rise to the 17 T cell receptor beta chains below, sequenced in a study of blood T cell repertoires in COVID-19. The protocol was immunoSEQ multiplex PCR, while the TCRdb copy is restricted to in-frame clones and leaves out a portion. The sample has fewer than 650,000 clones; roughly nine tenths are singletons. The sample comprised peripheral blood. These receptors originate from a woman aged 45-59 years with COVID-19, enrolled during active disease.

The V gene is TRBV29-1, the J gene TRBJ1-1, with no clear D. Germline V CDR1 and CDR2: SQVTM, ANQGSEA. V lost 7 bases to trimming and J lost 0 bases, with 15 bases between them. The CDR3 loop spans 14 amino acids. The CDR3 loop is CSAYLPTVNTEAFF. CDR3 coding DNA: TGCAGCGCCTATCTACCAACAGTGAACACTGAAGCTTTCTTT.

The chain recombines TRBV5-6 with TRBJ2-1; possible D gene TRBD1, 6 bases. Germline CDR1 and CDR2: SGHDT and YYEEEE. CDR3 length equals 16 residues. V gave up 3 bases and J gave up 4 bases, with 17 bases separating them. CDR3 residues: CASSSLGQPGYNEQFF. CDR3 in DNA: TGTGCCAGCAGCTCCCTGGGACAACCCGGATACAATGAGCAGTTCTTC.

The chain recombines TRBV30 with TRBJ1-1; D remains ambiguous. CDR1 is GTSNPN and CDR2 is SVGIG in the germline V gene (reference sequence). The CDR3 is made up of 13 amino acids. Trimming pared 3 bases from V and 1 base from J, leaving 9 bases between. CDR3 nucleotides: TGTGCCTGGAGATTCGCGGGGAACACTGAAGCTTTCTTT. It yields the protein CAWRFAGNTEAFF. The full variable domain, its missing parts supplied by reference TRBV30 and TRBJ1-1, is SQTIHQWPATLVQPVGSPLSLECTVEGTSNPNLYWYRQAAGRGLQLLFYSVGIGQISSEVPQNLSASRPQDRQFILSSKKLLLSDSGFYLCAWRFAGNTEAFFGQGTRLTVV.

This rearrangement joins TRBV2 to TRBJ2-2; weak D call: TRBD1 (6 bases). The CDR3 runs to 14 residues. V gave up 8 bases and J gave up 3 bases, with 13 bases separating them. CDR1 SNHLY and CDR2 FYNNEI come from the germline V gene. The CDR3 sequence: CASGGRGYTGELFF. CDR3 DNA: TGTGCCAGCGGAGGCAGGGGCTACACCGGGGAGCTGTTTTTT.

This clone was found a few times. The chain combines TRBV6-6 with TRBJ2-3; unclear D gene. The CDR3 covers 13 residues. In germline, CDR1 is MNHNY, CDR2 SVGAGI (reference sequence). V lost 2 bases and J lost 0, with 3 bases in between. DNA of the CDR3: TGTGCCAGCAGTTACCGGAGCACAGATACGCAGTATTTT. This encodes CASSYRSTDTQYF.

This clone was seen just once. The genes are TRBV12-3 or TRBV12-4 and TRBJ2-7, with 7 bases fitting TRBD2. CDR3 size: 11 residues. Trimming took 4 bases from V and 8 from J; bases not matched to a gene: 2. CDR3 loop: CASSSGTKQYF. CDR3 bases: TGTGCCAGCAGTTCCGGGACTAAGCAGTACTTC.

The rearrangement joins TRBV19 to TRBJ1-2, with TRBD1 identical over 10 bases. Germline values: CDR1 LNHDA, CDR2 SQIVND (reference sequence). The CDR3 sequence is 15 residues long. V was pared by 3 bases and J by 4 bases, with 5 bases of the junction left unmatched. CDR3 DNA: TGTGCCAGTAGTATTCACGACAGGGGGCTCTATGGCTACACCTTC. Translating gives CASSIHDRGLYGYTF. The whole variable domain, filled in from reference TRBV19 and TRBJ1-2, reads DGGITQSPKYLFRKEGQNVTLSCEQNLNHDAMYWYRQDPGQGLRLIYYSQIVNDFQKGDIAEGYSVSREKKESFPLTVTSAQKNPTAFYLCASSIHDRGLYGYTFGSGTRLTVV.

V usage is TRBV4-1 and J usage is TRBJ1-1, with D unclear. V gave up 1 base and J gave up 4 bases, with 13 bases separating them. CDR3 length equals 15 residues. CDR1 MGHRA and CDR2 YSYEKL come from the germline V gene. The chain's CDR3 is CASSQGAARRTEAFF. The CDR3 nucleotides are TGCGCCAGCAGCCAAGGTGCGGCCCGCCGCACTGAAGCTTTCTTT.

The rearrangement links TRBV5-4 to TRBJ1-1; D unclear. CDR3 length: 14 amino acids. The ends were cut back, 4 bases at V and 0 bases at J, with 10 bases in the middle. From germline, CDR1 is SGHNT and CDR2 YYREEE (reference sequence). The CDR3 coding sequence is TGTGCCAGCAGCCCGTCGGGGATGAACACTGAAGCTTTCTTT. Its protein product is CASSPSGMNTEAFF.

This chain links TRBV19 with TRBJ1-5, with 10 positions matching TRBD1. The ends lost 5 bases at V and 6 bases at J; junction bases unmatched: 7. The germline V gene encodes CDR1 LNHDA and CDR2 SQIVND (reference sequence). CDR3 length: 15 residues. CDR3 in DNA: TGTGCCAGTAGTTCCCTGACAGGGGGCTTTCAGCCCCAGCATTTT. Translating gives CASSSLTGGFQPQHF.

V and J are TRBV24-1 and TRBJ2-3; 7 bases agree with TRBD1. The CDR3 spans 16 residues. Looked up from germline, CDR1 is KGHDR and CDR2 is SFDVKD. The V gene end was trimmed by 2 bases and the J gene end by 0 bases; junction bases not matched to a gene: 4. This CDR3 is CATSDYLGGSTDTQYF. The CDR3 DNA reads TGTGCCACCAGTGATTACCTAGGGGGCAGCACAGATACGCAGTATTTT.

CDR3 nucleotides: TGTGCCAGCAGCCCCGGGACAGGGCAGCCTGAAAAACTGTTTTTT. Its protein product is CASSPGTGQPEKLFF. The genes are TRBV3-1 (or the pseudogene TRBV3-2) and TRBJ1-4; the match to TRBD1 covers 9 bases. Per germline, CDR1 LGHDT and CDR2 YNNKEL (reference sequence). The CDR3 is 15 amino acids. V was pared by 4 bases and J by 7 bases, with 7 bases of the junction left unmatched.

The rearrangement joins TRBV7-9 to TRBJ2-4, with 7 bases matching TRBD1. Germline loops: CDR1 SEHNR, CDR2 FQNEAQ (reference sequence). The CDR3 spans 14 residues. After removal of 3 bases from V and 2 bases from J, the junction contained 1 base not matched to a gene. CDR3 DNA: TGTGCCAGCAGCTTGGGACAGACCAAAAACATTCAGTACTTC. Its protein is CASSLGQTKNIQYF.

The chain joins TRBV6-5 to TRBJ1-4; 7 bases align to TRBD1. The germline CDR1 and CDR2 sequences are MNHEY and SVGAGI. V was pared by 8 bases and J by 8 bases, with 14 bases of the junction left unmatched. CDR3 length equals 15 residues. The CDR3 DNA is TGTGCCAGCGGGCTATCCGGGACAGTTAAAGAAAAACTGTTTTTT. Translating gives CASGLSGTVKEKLFF.

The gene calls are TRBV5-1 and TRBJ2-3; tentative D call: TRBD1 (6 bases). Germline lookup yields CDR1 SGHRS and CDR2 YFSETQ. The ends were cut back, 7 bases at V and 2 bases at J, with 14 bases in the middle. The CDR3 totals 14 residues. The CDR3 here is CASGNGQSTDTQYF. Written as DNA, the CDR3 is TGCGCCAGCGGAAACGGACAGTCCACAGATACGCAGTATTTT.

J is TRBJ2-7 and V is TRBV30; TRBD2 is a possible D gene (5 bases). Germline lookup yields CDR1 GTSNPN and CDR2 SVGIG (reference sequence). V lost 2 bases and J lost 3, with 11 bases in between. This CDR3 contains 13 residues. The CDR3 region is CAWSKRAGYEQYF. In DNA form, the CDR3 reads TGTGCCTGGAGTAAACGCGCGGGCTACGAGCAGTACTTC.

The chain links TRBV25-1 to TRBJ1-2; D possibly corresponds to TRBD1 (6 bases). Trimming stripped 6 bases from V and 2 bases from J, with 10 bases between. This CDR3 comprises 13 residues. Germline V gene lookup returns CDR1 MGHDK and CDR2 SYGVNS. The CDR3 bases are TGTGCCAGCAGGGACAGACAGAACTATGGCTACACCTTC. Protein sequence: CASRDRQNYGYTF.